This T cell receptor beta chain was obtained from a study of T cells in Graves' hyperthyroidism and ophthalmopathy (dated by TCRdb to about 2019). About the investigation overall: Peripheral blood samples were taken at initial diagnosis, before any treatment was given. TCR V-J signatures able to tell the groups apart were searched for in a discovery cohort of about a hundred patients, of whom more than 40 had Graves' ophthalmopathy and 57 had stable Graves' hyperthyroidism. An independent validation cohort of around 19 hyperthyroidism patients and 17 patients who later progressed to ophthalmopathy tested prospective prediction of ophthalmopathy. The approximately 90 discovery patients were randomly split 7:3 into training and test sets. Thyroid tissue and blood T-cell repertoires from six or seven Graves' hyperthyroidism patients were also compared in the study. Following sampling, methimazole starting at 30 mg daily was given to hyperthyroidism patients, and high-dose intravenous methylprednisolone was given to ophthalmopathy patients. TCR Vbeta CDR3 sequencing of 130 to 150 peripheral blood samples (roughly 43 ophthalmopathy, 75 to 85 hyperthyroidism and around 17 progressor patients) is reported in the paper.

As regards this clonotype: Its antigen is currently not known. Per-nucleotide qualities are absent, and no much larger clonotype sits a single base away.

Counted from cysteine to phenylalanine, this CDR3 has 13 amino acids. Of the read, only the CDR3 DNA is kept; its 39 bases are in frame from base 1. V lost 3 bases and J lost 11 bases; the stretch between them is 17 bases long. Taken from the germline V gene, the CDR1 and CDR2 loops are SGHRS and YFSETQ. The TCR beta CDR3 regions were amplified from RNA transcripts. The first round of RT-PCR for the TCR CDR3 was performed with the HTBI primer set and the Qiagen OneStep RT-PCR kit. The libraries were constructed in a second round of multiplex PCR and then size-selected and purified. Sequencing of the libraries was done on an Illumina HiSeq2000 using paired-end 100 bp reads. On the authors' methods: Raw data were processed with SOAPnuke, discarding reads with adapters, uncalled bases, mean Phred below 15, or no exact constant-primer or identifier match. COPE v1.2.5 was used to merge the high-quality paired reads, and each unique nucleotide sequence was defined as a clonotype. MiTCR v1.1 was used to align clonotypes to the IMGT TRBV, TRBD and TRBJ reference segments. The analysis was restricted to V-J combinations with a frequency above 0.0001, which together covered around 99% of the repertoires. A TCS score was defined as the ratio between F50 (clonal expansion) and ExV (chaos), using BLOSUM62-based TCRdist between CDR3 peptides within each V-J. Welch's t-statistics and random forest reduced roughly 500 V-J features to 10 to 15, which were used in a naive Bayes classifier (R e1071). The Morisita-Horn index was used to measure how similar the thyroid and blood repertoires were. TCRdb reprocessing: public reads trimmed at Q25 with fastp, clones called with MiXCR, in-frame beta chains kept. Rows matching on CDR3 protein sequence are summarized as one entry with the most common DNA and genes. These V and J calls rely on TCRdb rather than the paper's analysis. Here the sample has fewer than 650,000 distinct CDR3 sequences; under 15% occur a single time. The top ten clonotypes cover approximately 4.2% of the sample.

Ophthalmopathy patients had moderately to severely active disease, with a Clinical Activity Score of 3 or more, a NOSPECS grade of 4 or more, and a disease duration of less than 3 months. Exclusion was applied to patients with uncontrolled infections, other autoimmune diseases, pregnancy or lactation. Diagnoses relied on clinical symptoms, serum thyroxine and TRAb, thyroid ultrasound and orbital computed tomography. Ficoll-Paque density gradient centrifugation was used to isolate PBMCs from around 10 ml of fresh peripheral blood. Trizol reagent was used to extract total RNA, and RNA quality was then checked on an Agilent 2100 Bioanalyzer. Beyond this particular receptor, the publication reports: Sample size was not statistically predetermined, and investigators were not blinded to group allocation. Most expanded thyroid clonotypes (frequency above 0.001) were also detected in blood, suggesting blood repertoires may reflect thyroid immune responses. Ophthalmopathy was separated from stable hyperthyroidism by a 13 V-J signature model, with over 85% sensitivity and approximately 81% specificity obtained in cross-validation and 80%/75% obtained in testing. In validation, the model predicted progression to ophthalmopathy with around 71% sensitivity and approximately 72% specificity, a median of 6.5 months before onset.

The chain is encoded by TRBV5-1 joined to TRBJ1-1; a tentative D call is TRBD1 (5 bases match). The receptor was isolated from a woman aged 40 to 50 with Graves' ophthalmopathy. The sequencing input was blood. The DNA sequence follows: TGCGCCAGCAGCTCGGGACCCAGCCCTGGGGCTTTCTTT. Translation gives CASSSGPSPGAFF. Here the CDR3 is joined to the reference TRBV5-1 and TRBJ1-1 genes, and the full variable domain is: KAGVTQTPRYLIKTRGQQVTLSCSPISGHRSVSWYQQTPGQGLQFLFEYFSETQRNKGNFPGRFSGRQFSNSRSEMNVSTLELGDSALYLCASSSGPSPGAFFGQGTRLTVV.